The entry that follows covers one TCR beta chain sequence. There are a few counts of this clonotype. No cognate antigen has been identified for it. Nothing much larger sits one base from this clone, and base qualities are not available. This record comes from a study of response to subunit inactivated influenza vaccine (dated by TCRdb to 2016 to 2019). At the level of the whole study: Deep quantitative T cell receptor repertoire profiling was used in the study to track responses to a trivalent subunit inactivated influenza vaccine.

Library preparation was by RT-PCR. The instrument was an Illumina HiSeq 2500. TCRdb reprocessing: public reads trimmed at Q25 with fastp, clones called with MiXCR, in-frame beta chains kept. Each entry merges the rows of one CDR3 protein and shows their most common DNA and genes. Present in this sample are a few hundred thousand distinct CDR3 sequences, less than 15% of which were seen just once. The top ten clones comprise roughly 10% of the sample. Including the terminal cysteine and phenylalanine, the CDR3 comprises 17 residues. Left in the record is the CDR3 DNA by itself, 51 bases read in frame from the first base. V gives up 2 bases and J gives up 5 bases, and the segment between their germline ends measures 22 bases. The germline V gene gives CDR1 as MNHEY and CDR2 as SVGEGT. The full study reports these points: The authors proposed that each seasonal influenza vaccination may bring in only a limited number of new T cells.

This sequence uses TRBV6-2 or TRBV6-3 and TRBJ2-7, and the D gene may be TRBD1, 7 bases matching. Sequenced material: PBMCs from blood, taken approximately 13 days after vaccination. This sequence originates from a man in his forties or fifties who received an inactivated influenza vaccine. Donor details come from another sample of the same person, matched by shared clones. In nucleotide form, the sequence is TGTGCCAGCAGTTACAACGCACTGAGGAGGGGGCTAAACGAGCAGTACTTC. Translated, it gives CASSYNALRRGLNEQYF.